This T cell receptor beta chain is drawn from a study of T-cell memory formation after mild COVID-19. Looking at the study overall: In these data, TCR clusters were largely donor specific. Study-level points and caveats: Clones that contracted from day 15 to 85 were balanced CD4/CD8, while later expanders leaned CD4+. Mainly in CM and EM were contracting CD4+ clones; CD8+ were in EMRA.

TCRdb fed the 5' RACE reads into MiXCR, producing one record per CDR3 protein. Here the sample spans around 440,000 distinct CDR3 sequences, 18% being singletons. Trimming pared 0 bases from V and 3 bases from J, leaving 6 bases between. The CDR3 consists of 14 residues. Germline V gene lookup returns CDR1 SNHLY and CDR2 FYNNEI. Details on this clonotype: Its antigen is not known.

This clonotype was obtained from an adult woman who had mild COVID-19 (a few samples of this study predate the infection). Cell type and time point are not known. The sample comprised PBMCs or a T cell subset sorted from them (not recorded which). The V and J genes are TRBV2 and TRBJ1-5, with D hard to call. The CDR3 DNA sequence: TGTGCCAGCAGTGAAGCCTCTCCCAATCAGCCCCAGCATTTT. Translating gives CASSEASPNQPQHF. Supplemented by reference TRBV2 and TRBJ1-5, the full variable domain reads EPEVTQTPSHQVTQMGQEVILRCVPISNHLYFYWYRQILGQKVEFLVSFYNNEISEKSEIFDDQFSVERPDGSNFTLKIRSTKLEDSAMYFCASSEASPNQPQHFGDGTRLSIL.